These 14 T cell receptor beta chains came from one sample sequenced in a study of blood T cell repertoires in COVID-19. Repertoires were generated with immunoSEQ multiplex PCR, while TCRdb's copy carries only in-frame clones and drops some. The data show approximately 80,000 clones, around 88% seen once. Sequencing was carried out using peripheral blood. The receptors originated from a woman aged 80 or older with acute or convalescent COVID-19.

J is TRBJ1-3 and V is TRBV4-1, with D maybe TRBD1 (5 bases). Trimming took off 2 bases at V and 0 bases at J, with 8 bases between the two ends. CDR3 length: 15 amino acids. Germline CDR1 MGHRA, CDR2 YSYEKL. CDR3 nucleotides: TGCGCCAGCAGCCAACCCAGGGCCTCTGGAAACACCATATATTTT. Translation gives CASSQPRASGNTIYF.

The rearrangement joins TRBV14 to TRBJ1-4; D gene uncertain. Looked up from germline, CDR1 is SGHDN and CDR2 is FVKESK. V was trimmed by 2 bases and J by 5 bases, leaving 12 bases between them. The CDR3 totals 15 residues. The CDR3 region has the DNA TGTGCCAGCAGCCAAATCGGACTCCTGAATGAAAAACTGTTTTTT. Translated: CASSQIGLLNEKLFF.

The rearrangement links TRBV7-9 to TRBJ2-7; D unclear. V was cut by 5 bases and J by 6 bases, with 11 bases left in between. This CDR3 spans 12 amino acids. Germline V gives CDR1 SEHNR, CDR2 FQNEAQ (reference sequence). CDR3 nucleotides: TGTGCCAGCAGCCCACAAACCCCCGAGCAGTACTTC. It translates to CASSPQTPEQYF.

The V gene is TRBV20-1, the J gene TRBJ1-1; the D is unclear. V gave up 3 bases and J gave up 6 bases, with 14 bases separating them. CDR3 length: 13 amino acids. Germline CDR1 is DFQATT and CDR2 is SNEGSKA (reference sequence). CDR3: CSASDAPVAEAFF. CDR3 DNA sequence: TGCAGTGCTAGTGACGCCCCGGTCGCTGAAGCTTTCTTT.

The genes are TRBV19 and TRBJ2-4; no clear D. The CDR3 covers 13 residues. Per germline, CDR1 LNHDA and CDR2 SQIVND (reference sequence). V was trimmed by 8 bases and J by 6 bases, leaving 14 bases between them. The CDR3 sequence is CASQMWAANIQYF. In nucleotides, the CDR3 is TGTGCCAGTCAAATGTGGGCAGCAAACATTCAGTACTTC.

The rearrangement uses TRBV30 and TRBJ1-2; a weak D match, TRBD1 (6 bases). Trimming stripped 3 bases from V and 0 bases from J, with 14 bases between. The CDR3 loop spans 15 amino acids. The germline V gene has CDR1 GTSNPN and CDR2 SVGIG (reference sequence). The CDR3 DNA reads as TGTGCCTGGAGCCCAACAGGGTGGTCTAACTATGGCTACACCTTC. Its translation is CAWSPTGWSNYGYTF. Complete variable domain (other parts from reference TRBV30 and TRBJ1-2): SQTIHQWPATLVQPVGSPLSLECTVEGTSNPNLYWYRQAAGRGLQLLFYSVGIGQISSEVPQNLSASRPQDRQFILSSKKLLLSDSGFYLCAWSPTGWSNYGYTFGSGTRLTVV.

CDR3 amino acids: CASSLLGTSGAYEQYF. CDR3 coding DNA: TGTGCCAGCAGCTTGCTGGGGACTAGCGGGGCCTACGAGCAGTACTTC. The chain joins TRBV5-6 to TRBJ2-7; TRBD2 matches 13 bases. The CDR3 extends over 16 amino acids. V lost 1 base, J lost 2 bases, and 3 bases stayed unmatched. The germline CDR1 and CDR2 sequences are SGHDT and YYEEEE.

The count of this clone is one. The rearrangement joins TRBV7-8 to TRBJ1-1, with D possibly TRBD1 on 6 matching bases. This CDR3 comprises 16 residues. The V gene's germline CDR1 is SGHVS and CDR2 FQNEAQ. Trimming took off 3 bases at V and 1 base at J, with 15 bases between the two ends. The CDR3: CASSLSRQDSNTEAFF. The CDR3 coding sequence is TGTGCCAGCAGCTTGTCCCGACAGGATTCGAACACTGAAGCTTTCTTT. The full variable domain, its missing parts supplied by reference TRBV7-8 and TRBJ1-1, is GAGVSQSPRYKVAKRGQDVALRCDPISGHVSLFWYQQALGQGPEFLTYFQNEAQLDKSGLPSDRFFAERPEGSVSTLKIQRTQQEDSAVYLCASSLSRQDSNTEAFFGQGTRLTVV.

This chain links TRBV24-1 with TRBJ2-2; TRBD1 matches at 7 bases. Germline CDR1 reads KGHDR; CDR2 reads SFDVKD. The CDR3 has 15 amino acids. The V gene end was trimmed by 6 bases and the J gene end by 4 bases; junction bases not matched to a gene: 7. The CDR3 loop reads CATSPTGDRTGELFF. CDR3 bases: TGTGCCACCAGTCCTACAGGGGATCGCACCGGGGAGCTGTTTTTT.

The rearrangement uses TRBV29-1 and TRBJ1-1; D is possibly TRBD1 (5 bases). Germline CDR1 is SQVTM and CDR2 is ANQGSEA. The CDR3 spans 14 residues. V gave up 4 bases and J gave up 1 base, with 13 bases separating them. The DNA for the CDR3 is TGCAGCGTTGCTTCGGGGGGACCGAACACTGAAGCTTTCTTT. Its translation: CSVASGGPNTEAFF.

This clone has a single count. The chain has TRBV2 and TRBJ2-7; 11 nucleotides line up with TRBD2. Germline V CDR1 and CDR2: SNHLY, FYNNEI. Trimming at V came to 6 bases and at J to 0 bases, leaving 1 base not matched to a gene. The CDR3 is made up of 14 amino acids. The CDR3 protein is CASRTSGTSYEQYF. In nucleotides, the CDR3 is TGTGCCAGCAGGACTAGCGGGACCTCCTACGAGCAGTACTTC.

CDR3 residues: CASSLASGDTQYF. The CDR3, as DNA: TGCGCCAGCAGCTTGGCTAGCGGGGATACGCAGTATTTT. The V gene is TRBV5-1, the J gene TRBJ2-3; 8 bases fit TRBD2. The germline gives CDR1 SGHRS, CDR2 YFSETQ. V lost 0 bases and J lost 6; bases outside the gene matches: 0. This CDR3 contains 13 residues.

This clone was observed once. CDR3 in DNA: TGCAGCGTTGGGGACAGGGTGGCTGAAGCTTTCTTT. Its protein is CSVGDRVAEAFF. The chain is built from TRBV29-1 and TRBJ1-1; 9 positions match TRBD1. V trimming: 4 bases; J trimming: 6 bases; junction bases outside the gene matches: 3. The CDR3 covers 12 residues. Germline V CDR1 and CDR2: SQVTM, ANQGSEA.

The chain employs TRBV3-1 (or the pseudogene TRBV3-2) and TRBJ2-7; a possible D gene is TRBD1 (6 bases). V was trimmed by 5 bases and J by 6 bases, leaving 14 bases between them. Germline V CDR1 and CDR2: LGHDT, YNNKEL (reference sequence). There are 13 residues in the CDR3. DNA of the CDR3: TGTGCCAGCAGCAAAAGTGTGGGGGCCGAGCAGTACTTC. Translating it yields CASSKSVGAEQYF.